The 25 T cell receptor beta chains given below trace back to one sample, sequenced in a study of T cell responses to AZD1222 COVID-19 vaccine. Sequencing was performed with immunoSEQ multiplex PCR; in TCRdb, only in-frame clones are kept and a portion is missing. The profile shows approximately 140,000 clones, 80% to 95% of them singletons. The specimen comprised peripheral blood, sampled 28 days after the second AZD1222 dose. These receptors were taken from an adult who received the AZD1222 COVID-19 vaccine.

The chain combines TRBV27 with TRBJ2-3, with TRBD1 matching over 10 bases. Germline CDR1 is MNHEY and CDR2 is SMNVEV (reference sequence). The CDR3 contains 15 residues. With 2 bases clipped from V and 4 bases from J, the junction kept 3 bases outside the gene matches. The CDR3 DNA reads TGTGCCAGCAGTTTACGGGACAGGGGTCCAGATACGCAGTATTTT. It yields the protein CASSLRDRGPDTQYF.

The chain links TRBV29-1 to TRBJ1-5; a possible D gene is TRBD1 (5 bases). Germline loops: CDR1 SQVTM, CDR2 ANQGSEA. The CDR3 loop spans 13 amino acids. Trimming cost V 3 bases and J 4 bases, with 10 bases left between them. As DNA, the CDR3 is TGCAGCGTTGATTTGGGGGGAAATCAGCCCCAGCATTTT. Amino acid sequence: CSVDLGGNQPQHF.

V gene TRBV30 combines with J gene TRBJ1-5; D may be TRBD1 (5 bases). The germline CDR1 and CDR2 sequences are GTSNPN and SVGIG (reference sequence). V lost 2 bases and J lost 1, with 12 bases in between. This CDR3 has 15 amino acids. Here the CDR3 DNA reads TGTGCCTGGAGTACCGGGCAGGGAAGCAATCAGCCCCAGCATTTT. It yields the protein CAWSTGQGSNQPQHF. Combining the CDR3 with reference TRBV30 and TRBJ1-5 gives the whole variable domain SQTIHQWPATLVQPVGSPLSLECTVEGTSNPNLYWYRQAAGRGLQLLFYSVGIGQISSEVPQNLSASRPQDRQFILSSKKLLLSDSGFYLCAWSTGQGSNQPQHFGDGTRLSIL.

The DNA of the CDR3 is TGTGCCAGCTCGCGGGGGACAGGGGACTATGGCTACACCTTC. Translated, it gives CASSRGTGDYGYTF. The rearrangement joins TRBV18 to TRBJ1-2, with TRBD1 matching 10 bases. The J segment lost 3 bases and the V segment lost 6 bases, leaving 4 bases of the junction unmatched. Germline-derived CDR1 and CDR2 are KGHSH and LQKENI. This CDR3 comprises 14 residues.

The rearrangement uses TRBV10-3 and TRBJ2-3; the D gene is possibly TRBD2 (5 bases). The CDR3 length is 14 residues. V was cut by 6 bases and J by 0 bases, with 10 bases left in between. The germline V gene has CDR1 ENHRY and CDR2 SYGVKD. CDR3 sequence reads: CAIRGATSTDTQYF. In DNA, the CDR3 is TGTGCCATCAGGGGAGCGACCAGCACAGATACGCAGTATTTT.

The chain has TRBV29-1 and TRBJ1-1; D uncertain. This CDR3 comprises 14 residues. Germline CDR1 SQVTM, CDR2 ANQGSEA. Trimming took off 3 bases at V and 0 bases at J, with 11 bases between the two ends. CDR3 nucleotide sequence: TGCAGCGTTGACCCGGCAGGCCTGAACACTGAAGCTTTCTTT. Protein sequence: CSVDPAGLNTEAFF.

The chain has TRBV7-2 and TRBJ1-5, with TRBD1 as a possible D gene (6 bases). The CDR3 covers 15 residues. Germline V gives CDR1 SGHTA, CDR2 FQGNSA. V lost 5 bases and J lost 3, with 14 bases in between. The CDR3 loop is CASSPPRGANQPQHF. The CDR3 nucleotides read TGTGCCAGCAGCCCCCCTCGGGGGGCCAATCAGCCCCAGCATTTT.

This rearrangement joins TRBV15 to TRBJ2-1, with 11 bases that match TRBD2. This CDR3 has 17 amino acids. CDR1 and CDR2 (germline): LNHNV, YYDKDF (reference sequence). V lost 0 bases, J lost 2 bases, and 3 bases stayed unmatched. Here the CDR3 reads CATSRDAGLAAYNEQFF. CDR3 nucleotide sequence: TGTGCCACCAGCAGAGATGCGGGACTAGCGGCCTACAATGAGCAGTTCTTC.

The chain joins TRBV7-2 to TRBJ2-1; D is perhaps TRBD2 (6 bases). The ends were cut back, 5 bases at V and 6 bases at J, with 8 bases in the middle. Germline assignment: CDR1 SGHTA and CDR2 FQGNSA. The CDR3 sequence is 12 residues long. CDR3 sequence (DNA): TGTGCCAGCAGCCATAGCGGCAATGAGCAGTTCTTC. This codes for CASSHSGNEQFF.

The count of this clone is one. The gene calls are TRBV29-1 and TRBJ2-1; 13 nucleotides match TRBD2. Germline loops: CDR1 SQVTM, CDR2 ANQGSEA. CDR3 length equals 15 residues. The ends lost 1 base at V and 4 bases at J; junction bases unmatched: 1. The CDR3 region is CSVEGTSGSYNEQFF. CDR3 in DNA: TGCAGCGTTGAAGGGACTAGCGGGAGTTACAATGAGCAGTTCTTC.

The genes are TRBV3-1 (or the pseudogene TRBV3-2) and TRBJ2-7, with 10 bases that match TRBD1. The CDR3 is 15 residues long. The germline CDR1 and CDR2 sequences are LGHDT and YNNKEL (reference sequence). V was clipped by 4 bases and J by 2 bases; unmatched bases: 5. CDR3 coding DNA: TGTGCCAGCAGCCTCGGACAGGGGGGGCCCTACGAGCAGTACTTC. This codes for CASSLGQGGPYEQYF.

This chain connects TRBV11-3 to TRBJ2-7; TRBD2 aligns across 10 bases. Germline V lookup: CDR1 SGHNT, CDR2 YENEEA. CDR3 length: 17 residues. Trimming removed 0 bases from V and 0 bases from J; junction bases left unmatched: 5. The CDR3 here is CASSLDFPSGGSYEQYF. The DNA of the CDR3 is TGTGCCAGCAGCTTAGATTTCCCTAGCGGGGGCTCCTACGAGCAGTACTTC.

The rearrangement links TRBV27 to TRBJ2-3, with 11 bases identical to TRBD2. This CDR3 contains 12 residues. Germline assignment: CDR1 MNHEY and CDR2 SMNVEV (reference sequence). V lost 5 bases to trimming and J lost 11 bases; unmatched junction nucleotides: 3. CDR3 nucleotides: TGTGCCAGCAGTCTTGGGACTAGCGGGCAGTATTTT. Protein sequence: CASSLGTSGQYF.

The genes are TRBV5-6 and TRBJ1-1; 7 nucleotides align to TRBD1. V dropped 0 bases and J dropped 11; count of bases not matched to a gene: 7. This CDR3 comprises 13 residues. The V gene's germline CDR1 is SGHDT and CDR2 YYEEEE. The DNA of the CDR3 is TGTGCCAGCAGCTTGGGGACAGGTCTGAATGCTTTCTTT. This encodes CASSLGTGLNAFF.

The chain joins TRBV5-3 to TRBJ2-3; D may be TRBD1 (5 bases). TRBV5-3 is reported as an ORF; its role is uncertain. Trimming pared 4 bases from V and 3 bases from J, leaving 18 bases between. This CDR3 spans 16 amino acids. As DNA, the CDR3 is TGTGCCAGAAGCCGATCGACAGTAAAGTCTACAGATACGCAGTATTTT. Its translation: CARSRSTVKSTDTQYF.

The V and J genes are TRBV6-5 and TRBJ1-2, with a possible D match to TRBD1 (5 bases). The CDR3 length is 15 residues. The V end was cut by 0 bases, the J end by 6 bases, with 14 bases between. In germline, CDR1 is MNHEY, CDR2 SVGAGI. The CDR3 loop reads CASSYSKYGTHGYTF. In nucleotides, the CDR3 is TGTGCCAGCAGTTACTCGAAGTACGGGACTCATGGCTACACCTTC.

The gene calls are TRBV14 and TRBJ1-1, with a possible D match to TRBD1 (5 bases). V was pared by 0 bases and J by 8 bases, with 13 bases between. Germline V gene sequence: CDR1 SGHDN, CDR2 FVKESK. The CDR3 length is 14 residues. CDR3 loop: CASSQDLLGGEAFF. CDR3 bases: TGTGCCAGCAGCCAAGATCTCCTCGGGGGAGAAGCTTTCTTT.

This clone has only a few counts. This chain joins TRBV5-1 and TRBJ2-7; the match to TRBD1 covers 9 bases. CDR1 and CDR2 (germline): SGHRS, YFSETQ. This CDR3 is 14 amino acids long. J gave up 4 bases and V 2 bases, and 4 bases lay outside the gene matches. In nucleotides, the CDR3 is TGCGCCAGCAGCTTCGGACAGGGGACGTACGAGCAGTACTTC. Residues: CASSFGQGTYEQYF.

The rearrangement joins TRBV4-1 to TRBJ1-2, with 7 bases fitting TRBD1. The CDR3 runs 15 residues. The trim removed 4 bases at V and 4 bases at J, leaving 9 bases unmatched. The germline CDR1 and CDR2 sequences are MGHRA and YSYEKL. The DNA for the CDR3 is TGCGCCAGCAGCCCGTTGAGAGGGGGCATCTATGGCTACACCTTC. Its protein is CASSPLRGGIYGYTF.

CDR3 residues: CASSPLGTGELFF. The CDR3, as DNA: TGTGCCAGCAGTCCGCTGGGAACCGGGGAGCTGTTTTTT. The V gene is TRBV27, the J gene TRBJ2-2, with unresolved D. CDR3 length: 13 amino acids. Between the trimmed V and J ends, which lost 5 bases and 5 bases, there was a span of 9 bases. Germline V lookup: CDR1 MNHEY, CDR2 SMNVEV (reference sequence).

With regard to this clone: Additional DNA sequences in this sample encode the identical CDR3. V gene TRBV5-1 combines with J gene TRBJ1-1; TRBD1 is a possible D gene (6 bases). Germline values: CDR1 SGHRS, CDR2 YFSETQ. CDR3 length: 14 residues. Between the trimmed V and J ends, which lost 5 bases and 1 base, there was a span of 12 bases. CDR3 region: CASRRGQTNTEAFF. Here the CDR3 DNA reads TGCGCCAGCAGGAGAGGACAGACGAACACTGAAGCTTTCTTT.

CDR3 bases: TGTGCCAGCTCACGCCTAGCGGACACCGGGGAGCTGTTTTTT. This encodes CASSRLADTGELFF. V is TRBV18 and J is TRBJ2-2; 7 positions match TRBD2. CDR3 size: 14 residues. Germline V gives CDR1 KGHSH, CDR2 LQKENI. V lost 4 bases, J lost 3 bases, and 2 bases stayed unmatched.

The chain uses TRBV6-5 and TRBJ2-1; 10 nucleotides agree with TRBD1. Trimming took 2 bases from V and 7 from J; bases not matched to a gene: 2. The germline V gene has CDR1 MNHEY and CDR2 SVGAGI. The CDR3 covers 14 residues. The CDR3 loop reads CASSYGTGVNEQFF. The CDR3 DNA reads TGTGCCAGCAGTTACGGGACAGGGGTGAATGAGCAGTTCTTC.

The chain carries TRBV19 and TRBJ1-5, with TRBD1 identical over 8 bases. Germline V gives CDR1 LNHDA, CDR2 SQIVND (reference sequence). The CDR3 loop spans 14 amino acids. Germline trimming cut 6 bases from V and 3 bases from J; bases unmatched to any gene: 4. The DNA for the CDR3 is TGTGCCAGTAGGGACAGGGTAGACAATCAGCCCCAGCATTTT. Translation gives CASRDRVDNQPQHF.

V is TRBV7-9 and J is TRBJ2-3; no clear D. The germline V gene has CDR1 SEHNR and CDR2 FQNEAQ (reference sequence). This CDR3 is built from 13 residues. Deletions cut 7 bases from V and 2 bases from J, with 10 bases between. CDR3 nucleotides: TGTGCCAGCATTGTGGGGAACACAGATACGCAGTATTTT. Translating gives CASIVGNTDTQYF.